The sequence of this T cell receptor beta chain was determined in a study of early stage breast cancer tumors. Overall study context: ER+/PR+/HER2- status applied to about 80% of the 16 invasive breast tumors.

The V gene lost 3 bases and the J gene lost 6 bases, with 6 bases spanning the gap. Germline V gives CDR1 SNHLY, CDR2 FYNNEI. This CDR3 spans 11 amino acids. TCRdb's copy holds only in-frame clones and misses some; the assay was immunoSEQ multiplex PCR. This sample has roughly 48,000 clones; approximately 80% occur once, and the top ten carry under 1.5%. The receptor's source is a person between 50 and 60 years old with breast cancer. The genes are TRBV2 and TRBJ2-7; unclear D gene. Sequenced: blood. DNA of the CDR3: TGTGCCAGCAGTGAGGGGTTCGAGCAGTACTTC. Its protein product is CASSEGFEQYF.